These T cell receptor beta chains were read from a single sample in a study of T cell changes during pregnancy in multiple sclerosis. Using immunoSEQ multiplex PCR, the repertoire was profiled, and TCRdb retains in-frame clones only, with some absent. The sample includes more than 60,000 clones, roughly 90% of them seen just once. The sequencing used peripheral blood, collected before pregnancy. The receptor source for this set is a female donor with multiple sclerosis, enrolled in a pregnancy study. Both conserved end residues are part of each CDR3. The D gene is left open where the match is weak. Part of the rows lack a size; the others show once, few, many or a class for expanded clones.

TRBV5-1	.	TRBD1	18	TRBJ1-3	CASSLRGTGGSSGNTIYF	TGCGCCAGCAGCTTGAGGGGGACAGGCGGAAGCTCTGGAAACACCATATATTTT
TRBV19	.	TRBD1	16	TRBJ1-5	CASTQTRGLSNQPQHF	TGTGCCAGTACCCAAACCAGGGGGCTCAGCAATCAGCCCCAGCATTTT
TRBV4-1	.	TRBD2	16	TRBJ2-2	CASSQAVAGGVGELFF	TGCGCCAGCAGCCAAGCTGTCGCGGGGGGGGTCGGGGAGCTGTTTTTT
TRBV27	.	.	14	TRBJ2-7	CASSLKASRYEQYF	TGTGCCAGCAGTTTAAAAGCGTCACGCTACGAGCAGTACTTC
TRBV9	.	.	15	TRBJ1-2	CASSGGGVFSYGYTF	TGTGCCAGCAGCGGCGGAGGGGTCTTTTCCTATGGCTACACCTTC
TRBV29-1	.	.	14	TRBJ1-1	CSVVPVGANTEAFF	TGCAGCGTTGTTCCCGTTGGGGCCAACACTGAAGCTTTCTTT
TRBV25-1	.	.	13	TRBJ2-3	CASSLPSTDTQYF	TGTGCCAGCAGTCTTCCTAGCACAGATACGCAGTATTTT
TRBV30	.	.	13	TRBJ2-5	CAWSEGAGETQYF	TGTGCCTGGAGTGAGGGGGCGGGGGAGACCCAGTACTTC
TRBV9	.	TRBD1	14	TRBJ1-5	CASSVTGGNQPQHF	TGTGCCAGCAGCGTAACAGGGGGAAATCAGCCCCAGCATTTT
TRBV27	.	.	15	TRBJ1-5	CASSLNRDSNQPQHF	TGTGCCAGCAGTTTAAACAGGGATAGCAATCAGCCCCAGCATTTT
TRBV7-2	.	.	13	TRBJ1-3	CASSLGSQGTIYF	TGTGCCAGCAGCTTAGGTTCGCAGGGGACCATATATTTT
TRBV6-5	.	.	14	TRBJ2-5	CASSSQPYQETQYF	TGTGCCAGCAGTTCACAGCCGTACCAAGAGACCCAGTACTTC
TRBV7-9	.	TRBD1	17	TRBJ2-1	CASSLAVDRGGYNEQFF	TGTGCCAGCAGCTTAGCCGTAGACAGGGGGGGTTACAATGAGCAGTTCTTC
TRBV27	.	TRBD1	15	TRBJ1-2	CASSDGQGAGYGYTF	TGTGCCAGCAGCGACGGACAGGGGGCAGGCTATGGCTACACCTTC
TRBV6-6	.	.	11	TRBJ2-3	CASSSQDTQYF	TGTGCCAGCAGCTCGCAGGATACGCAGTATTTT
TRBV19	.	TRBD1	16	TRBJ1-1	CASSIPPTGVNTEAFF	TGTGCCAGTAGTATCCCCCCGACAGGGGTGAACACTGAAGCTTTCTTT
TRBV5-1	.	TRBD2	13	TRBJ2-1	CASSLVGGGEQFF	TGCGCCAGCAGCTTGGTGGGCGGGGGTGAGCAGTTCTTC
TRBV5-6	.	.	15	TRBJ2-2	CASSSQGPNTGELFF	TGTGCCAGCAGCTCACAGGGACCGAACACCGGGGAGCTGTTTTTT
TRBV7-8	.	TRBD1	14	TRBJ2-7	CASSLGQGVHEQYF	TGTGCCAGCAGCTTAGGGCAGGGGGTCCACGAGCAGTACTTC
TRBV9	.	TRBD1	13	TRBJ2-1	CASSGTGGNEQFF	TGTGCCAGCAGCGGGACAGGGGGCAATGAGCAGTTCTTC
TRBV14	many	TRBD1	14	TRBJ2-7	CASRGQGPRYEQYF	TGTGCCAGCAGGGGACAGGGCCCTCGCTACGAGCAGTACTTC
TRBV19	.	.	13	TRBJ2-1	CASSIGQYNEQFF	TGTGCCAGTAGTATTGGACAGTACAATGAGCAGTTCTTC
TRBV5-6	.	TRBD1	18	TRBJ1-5	CASSRGTGALDSNQPQHF	TGTGCCAGCAGCCGGGGGACAGGGGCCCTCGATAGCAATCAGCCCCAGCATTTT
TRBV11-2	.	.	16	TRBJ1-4	CASSFPRHRGGEKLFF	TGTGCCAGCAGCTTTCCCCGACACCGGGGAGGAGAAAAACTGTTTTTT
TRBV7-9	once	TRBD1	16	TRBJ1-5	CASSLTGAISNQPQHF	TGTGCCAGCAGCTTAACAGGGGCAATTAGCAATCAGCCCCAGCATTTT
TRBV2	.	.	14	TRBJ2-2	CASSLAGNTGELFF	TGTGCCAGCAGTCTAGCAGGGAACACCGGGGAGCTGTTTTTT
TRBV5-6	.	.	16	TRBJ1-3	CASSAWGHLSGNTIYF	TGTGCCAGCAGCGCCTGGGGACATCTCTCTGGAAACACCATATATTTT
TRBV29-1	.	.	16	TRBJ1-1	CSVAGRQTTMNTEAFF	TGCAGCGTTGCTGGTCGGCAGACAACAATGAACACTGAAGCTTTCTTT
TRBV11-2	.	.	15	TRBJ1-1	CASSLDGSGNTEAFF	TGTGCCAGCAGCTTAGATGGGTCAGGGAACACTGAAGCTTTCTTT
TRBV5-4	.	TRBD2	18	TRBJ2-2	CASSMRTSGGLNTGELFF	TGTGCCAGCAGCATGCGGACTAGCGGGGGGCTGAACACCGGGGAGCTGTTTTTT
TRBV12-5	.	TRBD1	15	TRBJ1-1	CASGGRTGMVTEAFF	TGTGCTAGTGGGGGACGGACAGGTATGGTCACTGAAGCTTTCTTT
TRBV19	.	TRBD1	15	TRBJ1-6	CASSTPGTGLSPLHF	TGTGCCAGTAGTACTCCAGGGACAGGGCTTTCACCCCTCCACTTT
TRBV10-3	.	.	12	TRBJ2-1	CAINSGYNEQFF	TGTGCCATCAATAGCGGCTACAATGAGCAGTTCTTC
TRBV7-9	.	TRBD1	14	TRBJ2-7	CASSPGTGMYEQYF	TGTGCCAGCAGCCCCGGGACAGGGATGTACGAGCAGTACTTC
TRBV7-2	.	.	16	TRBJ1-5	CASSVDRGTSNQPQHF	TGTGCCAGCAGCGTAGATCGCGGGACGAGCAATCAGCCCCAGCATTTT
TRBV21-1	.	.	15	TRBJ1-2	CASSAGPLPNYGYTF	TGTGCCAGCAGCGCCGGTCCACTCCCCAACTATGGCTACACCTTC
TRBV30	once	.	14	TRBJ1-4	CAWSDGVPNEKLFF	TGTGCCTGGAGTGACGGGGTTCCTAATGAAAAACTGTTTTTT
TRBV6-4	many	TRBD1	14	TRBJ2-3	CASSDEGATDTQYF	TGTGCCAGCAGTGACGAGGGGGCCACAGATACGCAGTATTTT
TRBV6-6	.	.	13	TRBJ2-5	CASIQGGRETQYF	TGTGCCAGCATTCAGGGGGGCCGGGAGACCCAGTACTTC
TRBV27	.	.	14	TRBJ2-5	CATITGRNQETQYF	TGTGCCACTATCACAGGGCGCAACCAAGAGACCCAGTACTTC
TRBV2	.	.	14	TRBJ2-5	CASSEGPHQETQYF	TGTGCCAGCAGTGAGGGCCCCCACCAAGAGACCCAGTACTTC
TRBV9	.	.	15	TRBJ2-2	CASSPRTGNTGELFF	TGTGCCAGCAGCCCACGGACTGGGAACACCGGGGAGCTGTTTTTT
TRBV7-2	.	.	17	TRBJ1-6	CASSLHSRAVGGSPLHF	TGTGCCAGCAGCTTACACTCCAGGGCAGTGGGTGGTTCACCCCTCCACTTT
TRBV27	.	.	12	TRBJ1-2	CASSSWGDGYTF	TGTGCCAGCAGTTCGTGGGGGGATGGCTACACCTTC
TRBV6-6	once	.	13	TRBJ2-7	CASSYLDNYEQYF	TGTGCCAGCAGTTACCTCGACAACTACGAGCAGTACTTC
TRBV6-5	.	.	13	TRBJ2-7	CASSYFSGYEQYF	TGTGCCAGCAGTTATTTTTCAGGATACGAGCAGTACTTC
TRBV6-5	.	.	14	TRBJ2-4	CASSPRTGMNIQYF	TGTGCCAGCAGTCCCCGGACTGGGATGAACATTCAGTACTTC
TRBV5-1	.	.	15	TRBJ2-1	CASSLNLASSNEQFF	TGCGCCAGCAGCTTGAACCTAGCTAGTAGCAATGAGCAGTTCTTC
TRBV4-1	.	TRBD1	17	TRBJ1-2	CASSPHQGALANYGYTF	TGCGCCAGCAGTCCCCACCAGGGGGCCCTAGCTAACTATGGCTACACCTTC
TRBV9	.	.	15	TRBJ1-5	CASSPGGNSNQPQHF	TGTGCCAGCAGCCCAGGAGGAAATAGCAATCAGCCCCAGCATTTT
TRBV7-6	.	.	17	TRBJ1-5	CASSLEFAGLSNQPQHF	TGTGCCAGCAGCTTAGAGTTTGCGGGTTTAAGCAATCAGCCCCAGCATTTT
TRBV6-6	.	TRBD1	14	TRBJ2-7	CASSPPGQGGEQYF	TGTGCCAGCAGCCCCCCGGGACAGGGGGGCGAGCAGTACTTC
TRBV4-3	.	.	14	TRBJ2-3	CASSHRRNTDTQYF	TGCGCCAGCAGCCATAGGAGGAACACAGATACGCAGTATTTT
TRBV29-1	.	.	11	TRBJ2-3	CSVGLPDTQYF	TGCAGCGTTGGACTACCAGATACGCAGTATTTT
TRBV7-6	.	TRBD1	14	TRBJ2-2	CASSADRATGELFF	TGTGCCAGCAGCGCGGACAGGGCCACCGGGGAGCTGTTTTTT